Following are 2 T cell receptor beta chains from one sample sequenced in a study of shared clonotypes between healthy human individuals. This table comes from immunoSEQ multiplex PCR, and its TCRdb copy is limited to in-frame clones, with some not included. This table has approximately 1.5 million clones, approximately 98.5% appearing once. The sample comprised naive CD4+ T cells sorted from blood. Stated subset: CD45RA+ positively selected. These receptor sequences come from a man aged 25 to 45 in good health.

The chain recombines TRBV5-1 with TRBJ2-5; D is uncertain. The length of the CDR3 is 15 residues. Germline V gives CDR1 SGHRS, CDR2 YFSETQ. Deletions cut 1 base from V and 2 bases from J, with 12 bases between. The CDR3 nucleotides read TGCGCCAGCAGCTTGCACAGTGCAGATCAAGAGACCCAGTACTTC. As protein: CASSLHSADQETQYF.

V is TRBV19 and J is TRBJ1-5; D is uncertain. Trimming took off 6 bases at V and 4 bases at J, with 16 bases between the two ends. The CDR3 sequence is 15 residues long. Germline lookup yields CDR1 LNHDA and CDR2 SQIVND (reference sequence). The CDR3, as DNA: TGTGCCAGTAGCCCAGTCGCAGATTTTAATCAGCCCCAGCATTTT. This encodes CASSPVADFNQPQHF.